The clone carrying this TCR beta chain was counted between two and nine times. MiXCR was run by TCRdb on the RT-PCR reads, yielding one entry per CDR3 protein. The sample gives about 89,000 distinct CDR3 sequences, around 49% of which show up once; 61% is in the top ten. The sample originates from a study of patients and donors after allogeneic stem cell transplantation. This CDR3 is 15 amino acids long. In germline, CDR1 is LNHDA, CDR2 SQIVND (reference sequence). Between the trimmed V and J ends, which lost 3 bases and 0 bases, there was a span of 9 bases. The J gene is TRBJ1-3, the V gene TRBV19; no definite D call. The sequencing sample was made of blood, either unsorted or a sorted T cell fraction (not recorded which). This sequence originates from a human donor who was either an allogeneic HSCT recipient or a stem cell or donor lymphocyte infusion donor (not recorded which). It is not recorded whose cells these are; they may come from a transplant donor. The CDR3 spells CASSMGGSSGNTIYF. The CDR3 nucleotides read TGTGCCAGTAGTATGGGCGGGAGCTCTGGAAACACCATATATTTT. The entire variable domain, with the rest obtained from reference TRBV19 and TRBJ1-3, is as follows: DGGITQSPKYLFRKEGQNVTLSCEQNLNHDAMYWYRQDPGQGLRLIYYSQIVNDFQKGDIAEGYSVSREKKESFPLTVTSAQKNPTAFYLCASSMGGSSGNTIYFGEGSWLTVV.